This TCR beta chain was recovered during a study of T cell repertoires in cytomegalovirus infection. Whole-study context: Indications of both CMV infection and matching HLA type were provided by public TCR beta signatures.

This clonotype was picked up many times. Its target is unknown. MiXCR, run by TCRdb on the reads, gives a single entry per CDR3 protein. The sample has roughly 720,000 distinct CDR3 sequences, 35% seen once. CDR3 length: 12 residues. Germline V gives CDR1 SGHKS, CDR2 YYEKEE (reference sequence). J gave up 12 bases and V 4 bases, and 9 bases lay outside the gene matches. Study results and caveats: HLA-C-restricted CMV-specific TCR beta clonotypes prevailed in the ex vivo response.

Sequencing input: PBMCs. The chain links TRBV5-5 to TRBJ2-5; 7 bases agree with TRBD1. This clonotype was obtained from a human donor in good health (CMV status not recorded). Some clones in this sample may be carry-over from other donors' samples. CDR3 DNA: TGTGCCAGCAGCACCCCTGACAGGGCCGAGTACTTC. This sequence encodes CASSTPDRAEYF.